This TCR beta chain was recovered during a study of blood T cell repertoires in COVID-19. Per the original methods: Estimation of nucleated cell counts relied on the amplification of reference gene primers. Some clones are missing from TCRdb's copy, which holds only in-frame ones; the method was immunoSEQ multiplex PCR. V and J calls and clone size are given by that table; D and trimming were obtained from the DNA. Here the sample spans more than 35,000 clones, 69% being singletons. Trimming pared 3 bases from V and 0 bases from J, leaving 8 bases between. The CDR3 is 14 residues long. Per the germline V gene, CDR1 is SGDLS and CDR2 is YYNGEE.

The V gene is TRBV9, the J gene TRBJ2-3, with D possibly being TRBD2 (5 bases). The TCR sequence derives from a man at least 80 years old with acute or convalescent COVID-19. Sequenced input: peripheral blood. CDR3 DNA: TGTGCCAGCAGCGCGCAGCGGAGCACAGATACGCAGTATTTT. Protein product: CASSAQRSTDTQYF.